Each of the 28 T cell receptor beta chains below was sequenced from the same sample in a study of cytomegalovirus exposure and HLA in healthy donors. A multiplex PCR was run with 60 Vbeta primers and 13 Jbeta primers. Only in-frame clones appear in the TCRdb table, and some are missing; sequencing was by immunoSEQ multiplex PCR. The table has 100,000 to 150,000 clones, 8.5% to 9% seen once. Sequences were obtained from PBMCs. The receptors derive from a woman aged 40 to 50 in good health and CMV-seropositive.

V usage is TRBV2 and J usage is TRBJ2-1; D is perhaps TRBD1 (6 bases). Germline V lookup: CDR1 SNHLY, CDR2 FYNNEI. Trimming cost V 7 bases and J 2 bases, with 18 bases left between them. The CDR3 is 16 residues long. CDR3 nucleotide sequence: TGTGCCAGCACCGAGCCAGGGGTCGCCCCCTACAATGAGCAGTTCTTC. It is translated as CASTEPGVAPYNEQFF. The whole variable domain, remainder taken from reference TRBV2 and TRBJ2-1, is EPEVTQTPSHQVTQMGQEVILRCVPISNHLYFYWYRQILGQKVEFLVSFYNNEISEKSEIFDDQFSVERPDGSNFTLKIRSTKLEDSAMYFCASTEPGVAPYNEQFFGPGTRLTVL.

V usage is TRBV23-1 and J usage is TRBJ1-2, with 9 bases fitting TRBD1. TRBV23-1 is noted as an ORF with a role that remains uncertain. The CDR3 is made up of 16 amino acids. Unmatched junction bases numbered 7, after V lost 1 base and J lost 4 bases. CDR3 coding DNA: TGCGCCAGCAGTCAATTTCCTACAGGGGGCGCCTATGGCTACACCTTC. Translated: CASSQFPTGGAYGYTF.

This clone was detected a few times. V gene TRBV19 combines with J gene TRBJ2-5; D may be TRBD2 (6 bases). The CDR3 covers 13 residues. Germline assignment: CDR1 LNHDA and CDR2 SQIVND (reference sequence). Trimming took 9 bases from V and 5 from J, leaving 16 bases between them. This CDR3 is CASNGAAGETQYF. The DNA of the CDR3 is TGTGCCAGCAACGGGGCGGCGGGGGAGACCCAGTACTTC. The full variable domain, its missing parts supplied by reference TRBV19 and TRBJ2-5, is DGGITQSPKYLFRKEGQNVTLSCEQNLNHDAMYWYRQDPGQGLRLIYYSQIVNDFQKGDIAEGYSVSREKKESFPLTVTSAQKNPTAFYLCASNGAAGETQYFGPGTRLLVL.

This clone was detected a few times. The genes are TRBV28 and TRBJ2-3; TRBD2 agrees at 14 bases. The germline CDR1 and CDR2 sequences are MDHEN and SYDVKM. This CDR3 has 17 residues. Losses at the gene ends were 3 bases for V and 2 bases for J; bases not matched to a gene: 4. The CDR3 loop reads CASSFPTSGGATDTQYF. CDR3 sequence (DNA): TGTGCCAGCAGTTTCCCGACTAGCGGGGGGGCCACAGATACGCAGTATTTT.

This sequence joins TRBV7-9 and TRBJ1-3, with 9 bases identical to TRBD1. Germline-derived CDR1 and CDR2 are SEHNR and FQNEAQ (reference sequence). This CDR3 comprises 16 residues. The trim removed 4 bases at V and 6 bases at J, leaving 10 bases unmatched. The chain's CDR3 is CASSSPGQGTENTIYF. The CDR3 nucleotides are TGTGCCAGCAGCTCTCCGGGACAGGGAACGGAAAACACCATATATTTT.

The rearrangement links TRBV5-1 to TRBJ2-3; TRBD2 matches at 16 bases. The junction had 6 bases not matched to a gene; V was cut back by 5 bases and J by 6 bases. This CDR3 comprises 16 residues. Germline CDR1 and CDR2: SGHRS and YFSETQ. DNA for the CDR3: TGCGCCAGCAGGATGGGACTAGCGGGGGGGCCGGATACGCAGTATTTT. It translates to CASRMGLAGGPDTQYF. The entire variable domain, with the rest obtained from reference TRBV5-1 and TRBJ2-3, is as follows: KAGVTQTPRYLIKTRGQQVTLSCSPISGHRSVSWYQQTPGQGLQFLFEYFSETQRNKGNFPGRFSGRQFSNSRSEMNVSTLELGDSALYLCASRMGLAGGPDTQYFGPGTRLTVL.

The chain combines TRBV6-5 with TRBJ1-4; a possible D gene is TRBD1 (5 bases). CDR1 and CDR2 (germline): MNHEY, SVGAGI. V gave up 6 bases and J gave up 4 bases, with 12 bases separating them. CDR3 length: 14 residues. The CDR3 DNA is TGTGCCAGCAGGGGGGGGACCATTAATGAAAAACTGTTTTTT. Its protein is CASRGGTINEKLFF.

J is TRBJ1-2 and V is TRBV5-4; D not certain. This CDR3 is 13 amino acids long. V lost 0 bases and J 5 bases, leaving 8 bases between the germline ends. Germline values: CDR1 SGHNT, CDR2 YYREEE (reference sequence). This CDR3 reads CASSLARLYGYTF. The DNA for the CDR3 is TGTGCCAGCAGCTTGGCCAGACTGTATGGCTACACCTTC.

This chain links TRBV25-1 with TRBJ2-2, with 7 nucleotides matching TRBD1. The junction had 8 bases not matched to a gene; V was cut back by 5 bases and J by 2 bases. The germline CDR1 and CDR2 sequences are MGHDK and SYGVNS. The CDR3 is made up of 16 amino acids. The CDR3 DNA is TGTGCCAGCAGTTGGGGCAGGGGGAGAAACACCGGGGAGCTGTTTTTT. This translates into CASSWGRGRNTGELFF.

This clone showed up just a few times. V is TRBV30 and J is TRBJ2-5, with 8 positions matching TRBD2. The CDR3 length is 16 residues. J lost 6 bases, V lost 2 bases, and 14 bases had no gene match. Looked up from germline, CDR1 is GTSNPN and CDR2 is SVGIG (reference sequence). The CDR3 bases are TGTGCCTGGAGTCTAACTGGGACTAGACGGGTGAAGACCCAGTACTTC. It translates to CAWSLTGTRRVKTQYF.

This chain connects TRBV6-5 to TRBJ2-3, with 9 bases identical to TRBD2. The CDR3 has 13 amino acids. The ends lost 9 bases at V and 1 base at J; junction bases unmatched: 2. Germline V CDR1 and CDR2: MNHEY, SVGAGI. CDR3 coding DNA: TGTGCCAGTCAGCGGGGGGGCACAGATACGCAGTATTTT. This gives the protein CASQRGGTDTQYF.

This rearrangement joins TRBV25-1 to TRBJ2-1; 9 positions agree with TRBD2. In germline, CDR1 is MGHDK, CDR2 SYGVNS. V was clipped by 7 bases and J by 3 bases; unmatched bases: 7. The CDR3 spans 15 residues. The DNA of the CDR3 is TGTGCCAGCACCGAAAATAGCGGGGGCTACAATGAGCAGTTCTTC. Its protein is CASTENSGGYNEQFF.

This clone has more than one count but fewer than ten. J is TRBJ1-1 and V is TRBV6-5; TRBD1 agrees at 7 bases. CDR3 length equals 15 residues. The germline CDR1 and CDR2 sequences are MNHEY and SVGAGI. Trimming removed 4 bases from V and 1 base from J; junction bases left unmatched: 6. CDR3 loop: CASSLPGQKNTEAFF. The CDR3 region has the DNA TGTGCCAGCAGTTTACCGGGACAGAAGAACACTGAAGCTTTCTTT.

This clone has a handful of counts. The V gene is TRBV18, the J gene TRBJ2-7, with a possible D match to TRBD1 (6 bases). CDR3 length: 12 amino acids. V was pared by 5 bases and J by 4 bases, with 9 bases between. Germline V gives CDR1 KGHSH, CDR2 LQKENI. The CDR3 region is CASSSGQYEQYF. Here the CDR3 DNA reads TGTGCCAGCTCATCCGGACAGTACGAGCAGTACTTC. The full variable domain, completed using reference TRBV18 and TRBJ2-7, is NAGVMQNPRHLVRRRGQEARLRCSPMKGHSHVYWYRQLPEEGLKFMVYLQKENIIDESGMPKERFSAEFPKEGPSILRIQQVVRGDSAAYFCASSSGQYEQYFGPGTRLTVT.

The chain is built from TRBV27 and TRBJ2-7; 11 bases fit TRBD2. This CDR3 spans 17 amino acids. V shed 6 bases and J 3 bases; nucleotides not matched to a gene: 13. In germline, CDR1 is MNHEY, CDR2 SMNVEV (reference sequence). For the CDR3, the DNA is TGTGCCAGCAGAAAATCCTCGGGGGGACTAGCGGTCTACGAGCAGTACTTC. Encoded protein: CASRKSSGGLAVYEQYF.

This clone was recorded a few times. The V and J genes are TRBV2 and TRBJ2-5, with D maybe TRBD1 (7 bases). This CDR3 is 13 amino acids long. CDR1 SNHLY and CDR2 FYNNEI come from the germline V gene. With 1 base removed from V and 13 bases from J, the gap between germline ends came to 16 bases. The CDR3 DNA is TGTGCCAGCAGTGAAGATCAGGGGGGCCGTTTGTACTTC. This sequence encodes CASSEDQGGRLYF.

This chain connects TRBV7-9 to TRBJ1-4; 7 bases are shared with TRBD1. Trimming took 2 bases from V and 4 from J; bases not matched to a gene: 1. The CDR3 loop spans 14 amino acids. The germline V gene encodes CDR1 SEHNR and CDR2 FQNEAQ (reference sequence). CDR3 in amino acids: CASSLPGGNEKLFF. CDR3 nucleotide sequence: TGTGCCAGCAGCTTACCAGGGGGTAATGAAAAACTGTTTTTT.

This clone came up a few times. The gene calls are TRBV5-1 and TRBJ2-1, with 8 bases fitting TRBD2. Germline V gives CDR1 SGHRS, CDR2 YFSETQ. V gave up 0 bases and J gave up 3 bases; unmatched junction bases: 5. The CDR3 covers 16 residues. Written as DNA, the CDR3 is TGCGCCAGCAGCTTGGGAGCGGGACTAGGCTACAATGAGCAGTTCTTC. Protein product: CASSLGAGLGYNEQFF. The entire variable domain, with the rest obtained from reference TRBV5-1 and TRBJ2-1, is as follows: KAGVTQTPRYLIKTRGQQVTLSCSPISGHRSVSWYQQTPGQGLQFLFEYFSETQRNKGNFPGRFSGRQFSNSRSEMNVSTLELGDSALYLCASSLGAGLGYNEQFFGPGTRLTVL.

The chain uses TRBV6-5 and TRBJ2-7; possible D gene TRBD1, 6 bases. Trimming took 6 bases from V and 0 from J, leaving 12 bases between them. The V gene's germline CDR1 is MNHEY and CDR2 SVGAGI. This CDR3 has 14 amino acids. The CDR3 protein is CASRGHPYSYEQYF. CDR3 bases: TGTGCCAGCAGGGGACACCCATACTCCTACGAGCAGTACTTC.

This clone has just a few counts. The chain employs TRBV10-2 and TRBJ1-1; D ambiguous. Trimming left V 8 bases short and J 1 base short, with 5 bases between. There are 11 residues in the CDR3. The V gene's germline CDR1 is WSHSY and CDR2 SAAADI. CDR3 sequence: CASSTNTEAFF. The CDR3 region has the DNA TGCGCCAGCTCTACGAACACTGAAGCTTTCTTT.

The genes are TRBV5-1 and TRBJ1-1, with 7 bases lining up with TRBD1. The J segment lost 6 bases and the V segment lost 4 bases, leaving 15 bases of the junction unmatched. The V gene's germline CDR1 is SGHRS and CDR2 YFSETQ. The CDR3 has 16 amino acids. The CDR3 DNA reads TGCGCCAGCAGCATTCTTACTACAGGGGTGGCTCCTGAAGCTTTCTTT. Translation: CASSILTTGVAPEAFF.

This chain connects TRBV5-1 to TRBJ2-7, with 9 bases fitting TRBD1. The CDR3 runs 16 residues. Germline values: CDR1 SGHRS, CDR2 YFSETQ. J was trimmed by 1 base and V by 0 bases; bases with no gene match: 5. The CDR3 coding sequence is TGCGCCAGCAGCTTGGAGGGACAGGGTGGATCCTACGAGCAGTACTTC. Its translation is CASSLEGQGGSYEQYF.

The chain has TRBV7-8 and TRBJ1-1, with D unresolved. The CDR3 contains 13 residues. Germline V gene sequence: CDR1 SGHVS, CDR2 FQNEAQ. The ends were cut back, 3 bases at V and 1 base at J, with 6 bases in the middle. The CDR3 sequence is CASSLRGNTEAFF. DNA of the CDR3: TGTGCCAGCAGCTTGCGGGGGAACACTGAAGCTTTCTTT.

J is TRBJ2-5 and V is TRBV2; D might be TRBD1 (6 bases). This CDR3 is 11 amino acids long. Germline-derived CDR1 and CDR2 are SNHLY and FYNNEI. Trimming shortened V by 8 bases and J by 2 bases, and 6 bases separated the two germline ends. CDR3 loop: CASGQQETQYF. DNA of the CDR3: TGTGCCAGCGGACAGCAAGAGACCCAGTACTTC. The full variable domain, in which reference TRBV2 and TRBJ2-5 provide the parts outside the CDR3, is EPEVTQTPSHQVTQMGQEVILRCVPISNHLYFYWYRQILGQKVEFLVSFYNNEISEKSEIFDDQFSVERPDGSNFTLKIRSTKLEDSAMYFCASGQQETQYFGPGTRLLVL.

The sample holds a few counts of this clone. This sequence joins TRBV11-2 and TRBJ1-5, with D unclear. This CDR3 is built from 15 residues. V was pared by 5 bases and J by 0 bases, with 11 bases between. Germline lookup yields CDR1 SGHAT and CDR2 FQNNGV. This chain's CDR3 is CASSPRRGSNQPQHF. CDR3 DNA: TGTGCCAGCAGCCCCCGGAGAGGTAGCAATCAGCCCCAGCATTTT.

The chain carries TRBV6-5 and TRBJ1-2, with 7 bases identical to TRBD1. V lost 5 bases, J lost 7 bases, and 13 bases stayed unmatched. The CDR3 totals 15 residues. CDR1 is MNHEY, CDR2 SVGAGI, per germline. The CDR3 region is CASSRSGRGAGGYTF. In DNA form, the CDR3 reads TGTGCCAGCAGTCGCTCGGGCAGGGGGGCGGGTGGCTACACCTTC.

The V gene is TRBV10-3, the J gene TRBJ1-3, with D possibly TRBD1 on 5 matching bases. The CDR3 runs to 13 residues. CDR1 is ENHRY, CDR2 SYGVKD, per germline. The V and J ends lost 8 bases and 4 bases respectively, with 12 bases between them. The CDR3 reads CAISLQGGNTIYF. The CDR3, as DNA: TGTGCCATCTCTCTGCAGGGCGGAAACACCATATATTTT.

V usage is TRBV7-9 and J usage is TRBJ1-2, with 7 bases identical to TRBD1. Germline lookup yields CDR1 SEHNR and CDR2 FQNEAQ (reference sequence). V was pared by 6 bases and J by 7 bases, with 14 bases of the junction left unmatched. The CDR3 covers 15 residues. The CDR3: CASSTGQVGLSGYTF. DNA of the CDR3: TGTGCCAGCAGTACAGGACAGGTCGGGTTGAGTGGCTACACCTTC.